The 30 T cell receptor beta chains in this list originate from one sample, sequenced in a study of beta chain features in type 1 diabetes. Study observations and caveats: Shortening of TCRB CDR3s, moderate but significant, appeared in all four CD4+ subsets of Type 1 diabetes patients.

These TCRs' antigens remain unknown. The whole isolated RNA underwent reverse transcription, so sequencing captured expressed TCRB transcripts. The protocol was immunoSEQ multiplex PCR, while the TCRdb copy is restricted to in-frame clones and leaves out a portion. The sample has over 300,000 clones, 9.3% seen once. Sequencing was carried out using central memory CD4+ T cells from blood. The receptors were gathered from a man younger than 40 with type 1 diabetes.

This clone has a handful of counts. This sequence joins TRBV7-9 and TRBJ1-1, with unresolved D. The ends were cut back, 3 bases at V and 1 base at J, with 15 bases in the middle. Germline loops: CDR1 SEHNR, CDR2 FQNEAQ (reference sequence). The CDR3 is 16 residues long. DNA for the CDR3: TGTGCCAGCAGCTTCAGCGGGCCGACCAGGAACACTGAAGCTTTCTTT. Translated: CASSFSGPTRNTEAFF. Based on the CDR3 plus reference TRBV7-9 and TRBJ1-1, the full variable domain is DTGVSQNPRHKITKRGQNVTFRCDPISEHNRLYWYRQTLGQGPEFLTYFQNEAQLEKSRLLSDRFSAERPKGSFSTLEIQRTEQGDSAMYLCASSFSGPTRNTEAFFGQGTRLTVV.

V is TRBV9 and J is TRBJ2-1, with 8 bases matching TRBD1. This CDR3 has 17 residues. From germline, CDR1 is SGDLS and CDR2 YYNGEE. Losses at the gene ends were 0 bases for V and 3 bases for J; bases not matched to a gene: 8. The DNA of the CDR3 is TGTGCCAGCAGCGTAGGAACCGGGACAGGCGTCTACAATGAGCAGTTCTTC. Translating gives CASSVGTGTGVYNEQFF.

This clone was counted many times. The V gene is TRBV5-1, the J gene TRBJ2-3, with 7 bases lining up with TRBD2. There are 14 residues in the CDR3. Germline trimming cut 3 bases from V and 6 bases from J; bases unmatched to any gene: 7. CDR1 and CDR2 from the germline V gene are SGHRS and YFSETQ. CDR3 nucleotides: TGCGCCAGCAGCTCCGCTAGCGGACCGGATACGCAGTATTTT. Translated, it gives CASSSASGPDTQYF.

This clone was seen a few times. In the same sample, other DNA sequences code for this CDR3. The chain uses TRBV2 and TRBJ2-3, with 11 bases lining up with TRBD2. Germline values: CDR1 SNHLY, CDR2 FYNNEI. The ends lost 4 bases at V and 3 bases at J; junction bases unmatched: 0. The CDR3 has 14 amino acids. The CDR3 protein is CASSGLAGTDTQYF. The DNA of the CDR3 is TGTGCCAGCAGTGGACTAGCGGGGACAGATACGCAGTATTTT.

This clone was counted a few times. This chain joins TRBV11-2 and TRBJ1-3; D might be TRBD1 (5 bases). The CDR3 consists of 15 residues. CDR1 is SGHAT, CDR2 FQNNGV, per germline. Trimming stripped 3 bases from V and 0 bases from J, with 9 bases between. CDR3 region: CASSFDRDSGNTIYF. DNA of the CDR3: TGTGCCAGCAGCTTTGACAGAGACTCTGGAAACACCATATATTTT.

The rearrangement links TRBV30 to TRBJ1-1, with D uncertain. The CDR3 extends over 13 amino acids. V lost 7 bases and J 5 bases, leaving 17 bases between the germline ends. Germline V gene sequence: CDR1 GTSNPN, CDR2 SVGIG (reference sequence). Here the CDR3 reads CASDLERGTEAFF. The CDR3 coding sequence is TGTGCCTCGGATTTAGAGCGCGGAACTGAAGCTTTCTTT.

The chain uses TRBV5-4 and TRBJ1-1, with D perhaps TRBD1 (5 bases). The CDR3 totals 13 residues. Germline loops: CDR1 SGHNT, CDR2 YYREEE (reference sequence). Trimming removed 2 bases at V and 5 bases at J, with 10 bases between. The chain's CDR3 is CASSFPEGTEAFF. The CDR3 nucleotides are TGTGCCAGCAGCTTCCCGGAGGGGACTGAAGCTTTCTTT.

This clone came up many times. In the same sample, other DNA sequences code for this CDR3. This chain joins TRBV7-9 and TRBJ2-7, with a tentative D call TRBD1 (6 bases). CDR1 and CDR2 from the germline V gene are SEHNR and FQNEAQ (reference sequence). The CDR3 contains 14 residues. Trimming left V 1 base short and J 6 bases short, with 13 bases between. The CDR3 region is CASSLGLQGTEQYF. Written as DNA, the CDR3 is TGTGCCAGCAGCTTAGGTCTGCAGGGGACCGAGCAGTACTTC.

This clone was picked up a small number of times. The gene calls are TRBV19 and TRBJ2-7; TRBD2 aligns across 7 bases. The CDR3 contains 14 residues. Trimming took 1 base from V and 3 from J; bases not matched to a gene: 3. Germline CDR1 LNHDA, CDR2 SQIVND (reference sequence). The CDR3 bases are TGTGCCAGTAGTATAGCCGGGGGGAACTACGAGCAGTACTTC. Translated, it gives CASSIAGGNYEQYF.

Only a few counts were recorded for this clone. Distinct nucleotide sequences in the sample also encode this CDR3. V gene TRBV9 combines with J gene TRBJ2-2; no reliable D call. This CDR3 has 12 residues. The V and J ends lost 2 bases and 6 bases respectively, with 5 bases between them. CDR1 and CDR2 (germline): SGDLS, YYNGEE. The CDR3 nucleotides read TGTGCCAGCAGCGTCGTGGCCGGGGAGCTGTTTTTT. Amino acid sequence: CASSVVAGELFF.

The CDR3 here is CASSRAGTSAQETQYF. CDR3 DNA: TGTGCCAGCAGCAGGGCCGGGACTAGCGCACAAGAGACCCAGTACTTC. The chain couples TRBV7-9 to TRBJ2-5, with TRBD2 matching over 10 bases. Germline lookup yields CDR1 SEHNR and CDR2 FQNEAQ (reference sequence). V was pared by 5 bases and J by 2 bases, with 8 bases of the junction left unmatched. The CDR3 contains 16 residues.

This clone has a handful of counts. The V and J genes are TRBV2 and TRBJ1-2, with D unresolved. The CDR3 runs to 14 residues. From germline, CDR1 is SNHLY and CDR2 FYNNEI. Between the trimmed V and J ends, which lost 6 bases and 4 bases, there was a span of 15 bases. The CDR3 is CASRLQSSSYGYTF. The CDR3 coding sequence is TGTGCCAGCAGACTACAGTCTTCCAGCTATGGCTACACCTTC.

The V and J genes are TRBV30 and TRBJ1-4, with TRBD1 matching over 8 bases. V trimming: 4 bases; J trimming: 8 bases; junction bases outside the gene matches: 3. The CDR3 runs 12 residues. Germline assignment: CDR1 GTSNPN and CDR2 SVGIG (reference sequence). The CDR3 sequence is CAWNRGKEKLFF. DNA for the CDR3: TGTGCCTGGAACAGGGGGAAAGAAAAACTGTTTTTT.

This clone was detected many times. Within the sample, other DNA sequences also encode this same CDR3. The chain has TRBV28 and TRBJ2-7; 10 nucleotides match TRBD2. Germline CDR1 reads MDHEN; CDR2 reads SYDVKM. J was trimmed by 5 bases and V by 3 bases; bases with no gene match: 7. This CDR3 comprises 15 residues. The CDR3 sequence: CASSLPSGGSHEQYF. CDR3 DNA: TGTGCCAGCAGTTTGCCTAGCGGGGGTTCCCACGAGCAGTACTTC.

This clone showed up many times. The rearrangement uses TRBV28 and TRBJ2-7; D not resolved. This CDR3 has 17 amino acids. V was shortened by 4 bases and J by 2 bases, with 21 bases between the two germline ends. CDR1 is MDHEN and CDR2 is SYDVKM in the germline V gene. CDR3 amino acids: CASSWPGSGAQTYEQYF. The CDR3 region has the DNA TGTGCCAGCAGTTGGCCAGGCTCAGGTGCCCAGACCTACGAGCAGTACTTC.

In its sample, this clone was seen a few times. The chain carries TRBV7-2 and TRBJ1-6, with 8 bases matching TRBD1. CDR1 SGHTA and CDR2 FQGNSA come from the germline V gene. The CDR3 loop spans 13 amino acids. Losses at the gene ends were 5 bases for V and 13 bases for J; bases not matched to a gene: 7. CDR3 in DNA: TGTGCCAGCAGCGGACAGGGCTTACCGCCCCTCCACTTT. Translated, it gives CASSGQGLPPLHF.

This clone was counted a few times. The genes are TRBV9 and TRBJ2-7; D possibly corresponds to TRBD1 (6 bases). This CDR3 spans 14 amino acids. Germline V CDR1 and CDR2: SGDLS, YYNGEE. Trimming removed 9 bases from V and 6 bases from J, with 22 bases in between. This CDR3 is CATFGTLATGEQYF. CDR3 sequence (DNA): TGTGCCACCTTCGGGACATTAGCTACGGGCGAGCAGTACTTC.

The chain has TRBV4-3 and TRBJ2-2; a weak D match, TRBD1 (5 bases). Germline lookup yields CDR1 LGHNA and CDR2 YSLEER. Trimming shortened V by 0 bases and J by 1 base, and 9 bases separated the two germline ends. This CDR3 has 16 amino acids. Here the CDR3 reads CASSQEPGLNTGELFF. The CDR3 DNA reads as TGCGCCAGCAGCCAAGAACCAGGGTTGAACACCGGGGAGCTGTTTTTT.

This clone was counted ten times or more. The chain carries TRBV27 and TRBJ2-1, with 12 positions matching TRBD1. CDR1 is MNHEY and CDR2 is SMNVEV in the germline V gene (reference sequence). CDR3 size: 15 residues. V dropped 2 bases and J dropped 6; count of bases not matched to a gene: 2. The CDR3 nucleotides read TGTGCCAGCAGTTTAAGGGACAGGGGGCCCAATGAGCAGTTCTTC. Translating gives CASSLRDRGPNEQFF.

This clone turned up a few times. The gene calls are TRBV11-2 and TRBJ1-6; the D is unclear. Germline V gene sequence: CDR1 SGHAT, CDR2 FQNNGV. The CDR3 is 12 amino acids. Trimming removed 3 bases from V and 10 bases from J, with 7 bases in between. CDR3 sequence (DNA): TGTGCCAGCAGCTTTGATCAGTCACCCCTCCACTTT. This translates into CASSFDQSPLHF.

In its sample, this clone was seen a few times. The V gene is TRBV7-2, the J gene TRBJ2-3; no definite D call. Trimming shortened V by 4 bases and J by 2 bases, and 10 bases separated the two germline ends. Per the germline V gene, CDR1 is SGHTA and CDR2 is FQGNSA. This CDR3 has 14 amino acids. This CDR3 is CASSSARATDTQYF. The CDR3 DNA reads TGTGCCAGCAGCTCAGCTAGAGCCACAGATACGCAGTATTTT.

The CDR3 DNA is TGTGCCAGCAGCTTTACTGCCGGGACTAGCGGCGAGCAGTACTTC. It is translated as CASSFTAGTSGEQYF. The J gene is TRBJ2-7, the V gene TRBV7-9; TRBD2 matches at 11 bases. The CDR3 is 15 residues long. V lost 3 bases, J lost 6 bases, and 7 bases stayed unmatched. The germline V gene has CDR1 SEHNR and CDR2 FQNEAQ (reference sequence).

This clone was observed a few times. This chain uses TRBV13 with TRBJ2-7, with a weak D call TRBD1 (5 bases). The CDR3 runs 13 residues. Germline V gene lookup returns CDR1 PRHDT and CDR2 FYEKMQ (reference sequence). The V and J ends lost 2 bases and 2 bases respectively, with 7 bases between them. DNA of the CDR3: TGTGCCAGCAGCTTACTGACAGCCTACGAGCAGTACTTC. This sequence encodes CASSLLTAYEQYF.

This clone has more than one count but fewer than ten. J is TRBJ1-4 and V is TRBV4-2, with TRBD1 as a possible D gene (5 bases). CDR1 and CDR2 from the germline V gene are LGHNA and YNFKEQ. Trimming took off 0 bases at V and 8 bases at J, with 10 bases between the two ends. This CDR3 is built from 14 residues. Here the CDR3 reads CASSQEGEGEKLFF. CDR3 nucleotide sequence: TGTGCCAGCAGCCAAGAGGGGGAGGGGGAAAAACTGTTTTTT.

This clone was detected only a few times. The V and J genes are TRBV9 and TRBJ1-2; the match to TRBD1 covers 9 bases. The CDR3 spans 13 residues. Germline V CDR1 and CDR2: SGDLS, YYNGEE. J lost 7 bases, V lost 4 bases, and 5 bases had no gene match. The CDR3 DNA reads as TGTGCCAGCAGCACCCGGGACAGGGCTGGCTACACCTTC. Protein: CASSTRDRAGYTF.

This clone was recorded at least ten times. The V gene is TRBV27, the J gene TRBJ1-6; D is unclear. In germline, CDR1 is MNHEY, CDR2 SMNVEV (reference sequence). Between the trimmed V and J ends, which lost 3 bases and 6 bases, there was a span of 9 bases. This CDR3 contains 14 residues. The CDR3 sequence is CASSFWQSNSPLHF. The CDR3, as DNA: TGTGCCAGCAGTTTTTGGCAATCTAATTCACCCCTCCACTTT.

The rearrangement links TRBV5-1 to TRBJ2-5; TRBD1 is a possible D gene (6 bases). The tail of the sequence fits TRBJ2-7 better, so the J call may be wrong. The germline V gene encodes CDR1 SGHRS and CDR2 YFSETQ. This CDR3 comprises 13 residues. The CDR3 reads CASSLESRGEQYF. CDR3 DNA sequence: TGCGCCAGCAGCTTGGAGAGCAGGGGCGAGCAGTACTTC.

The sample holds a few counts of this clone. V and J are TRBV7-2 and TRBJ1-5; D call uncertain. With 0 bases removed from V and 3 bases from J, the gap between germline ends came to 9 bases. Germline V CDR1 and CDR2: SGHTA, FQGNSA. The CDR3 totals 15 residues. For the CDR3, the DNA is TGTGCCAGCAGCTTAGCATCTGGAAACAATCAGCCCCAGCATTTT. As protein: CASSLASGNNQPQHF.

This clone was counted many times. The gene calls are TRBV10-3 and TRBJ2-7; a possible D gene is TRBD2 (7 bases). Germline V gene data show CDR1 as ENHRY and CDR2 as SYGVKD. V gave up 6 bases and J gave up 3 bases, with 12 bases separating them. The CDR3 extends over 13 amino acids. In nucleotides, the CDR3 is TGTGCCATCAGGGCGGGGGCCGACTACGAGCAGTACTTC. Its translation is CAIRAGADYEQYF.

In this sample, this clone turned up a few times. The chain combines TRBV7-2 with TRBJ1-2; unclear D gene. The CDR3 is made up of 15 amino acids. V dropped 1 base and J dropped 4 bases, with 13 bases sitting between them. Germline-derived CDR1 and CDR2 are SGHTA and FQGNSA. CDR3 nucleotides: TGTGCCAGCAGCTTAGATGGTACGGGCGGCTATGGCTACACCTTC. Residues: CASSLDGTGGYGYTF.